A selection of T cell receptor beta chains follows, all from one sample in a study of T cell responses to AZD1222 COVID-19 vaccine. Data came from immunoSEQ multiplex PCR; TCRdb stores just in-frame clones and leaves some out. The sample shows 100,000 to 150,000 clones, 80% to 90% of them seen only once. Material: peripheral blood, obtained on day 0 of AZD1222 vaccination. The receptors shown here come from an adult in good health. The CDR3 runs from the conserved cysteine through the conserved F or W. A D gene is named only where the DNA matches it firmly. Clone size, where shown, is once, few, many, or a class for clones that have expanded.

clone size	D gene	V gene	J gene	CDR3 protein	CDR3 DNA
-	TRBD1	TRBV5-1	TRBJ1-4	CASSPGQATNEKLFF	TGCGCCAGCAGCCCGGGACAGGCGACTAATGAAAAACTGTTTTTT
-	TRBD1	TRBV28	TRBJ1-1	CASSPGQGDTEAFF	TGTGCCAGCAGTCCGGGACAGGGGGACACTGAAGCTTTCTTT
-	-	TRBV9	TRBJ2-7	CASSPSGATYEQYF	TGTGCCAGCAGCCCGAGCGGTGCTACCTACGAGCAGTACTTC
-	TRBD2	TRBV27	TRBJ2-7	CASSSGLAGWYEQYF	TGTGCCAGCAGTTCGGGACTAGCGGGATGGTACGAGCAGTACTTC
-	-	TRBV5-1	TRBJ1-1	CATQTGPNTEAFF	TGCGCCACCCAAACAGGGCCCAACACTGAAGCTTTCTTT
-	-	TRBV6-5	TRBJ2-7	CASSYSWRAVGFEQYF	TGTGCCAGCAGTTACTCGTGGAGGGCAGTAGGCTTCGAGCAGTACTTC
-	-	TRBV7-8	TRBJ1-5	CASSLGAGPSNQPQHF	TGTGCCAGCAGCTTAGGGGCAGGACCTAGCAATCAGCCCCAGCATTTT
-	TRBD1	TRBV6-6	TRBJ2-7	CASSRNDRGTSYEQYF	TGTGCCAGCAGTCGAAACGACAGGGGGACCTCCTACGAGCAGTACTTC
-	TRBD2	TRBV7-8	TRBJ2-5	CASSLNLLAGRETQYF	TGTGCCAGCAGCTTAAATCTACTAGCGGGGAGAGAGACCCAGTACTTC
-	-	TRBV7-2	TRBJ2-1	CASSPILEFGDEQFF	TGTGCCAGCAGCCCAATTCTAGAATTCGGTGATGAGCAGTTCTTC
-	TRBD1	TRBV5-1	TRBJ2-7	CASSQKGTVNYEQYF	TGCGCCAGCAGCCAAAAAGGGACAGTAAACTACGAGCAGTACTTC
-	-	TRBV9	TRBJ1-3	CASSEIGTPRDTIYF	TGTGCCAGCAGCGAGATCGGGACACCTCGGGACACCATATATTTT
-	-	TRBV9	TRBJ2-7	CASSVDVTYEQYF	TGTGCCAGCAGCGTAGATGTTACTTACGAGCAGTACTTC
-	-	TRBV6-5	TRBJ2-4	CATRFRQIQYF	TGTGCCACCCGTTTTCGACAGATTCAGTACTTC
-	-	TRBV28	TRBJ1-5	CASSSRSQPQHF	TGTGCCAGCAGTTCCAGAAGCCAGCCCCAGCATTTT
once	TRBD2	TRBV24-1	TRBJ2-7	CATSGSGSLYEQYF	TGTGCCACCAGTGGAAGCGGGAGCCTCTACGAGCAGTACTTC
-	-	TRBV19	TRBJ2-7	CASLDPSFYEQYF	TGTGCCAGCTTAGATCCTTCTTTCTACGAGCAGTACTTC
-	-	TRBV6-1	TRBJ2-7	CASSEASGVAESYEQYF	TGTGCCAGCAGTGAAGCCTCGGGGGTAGCGGAATCCTACGAGCAGTACTTC
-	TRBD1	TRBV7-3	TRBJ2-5	CASSYGQGAPQETQYF	TGTGCCAGCAGCTACGGACAGGGGGCCCCTCAAGAGACCCAGTACTTC
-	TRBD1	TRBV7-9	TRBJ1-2	CASIHPGQEEVGYTF	TGTGCCAGCATCCATCCGGGACAGGAGGAGGTTGGCTACACCTTC
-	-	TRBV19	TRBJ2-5	CASSTIGAALGETQYF	TGTGCCAGTAGTACCATAGGAGCTGCCTTGGGGGAGACCCAGTACTTC
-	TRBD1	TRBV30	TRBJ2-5	CAWSAARGNVRETQYF	TGTGCCTGGAGTGCCGCCAGGGGGAATGTGAGGGAGACCCAGTACTTC
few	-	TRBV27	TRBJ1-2	CASSEVTGSGFNYGYTF	TGTGCCAGCAGCGAGGTAACAGGGTCCGGCTTTAACTATGGCTACACCTTC
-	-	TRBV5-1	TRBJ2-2	CASSSTAGLAGELFF	TGCGCCAGCAGCTCAACAGCAGGGCTCGCCGGGGAGCTGTTTTTT
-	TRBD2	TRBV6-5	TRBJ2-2	CASVNAGANTGELFF	TGTGCCAGCGTAAACGCGGGGGCGAACACCGGGGAGCTGTTTTTT
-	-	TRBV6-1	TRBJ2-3	CASSDLSETDTQYF	TGTGCCAGCAGTGATCTCAGTGAAACAGATACGCAGTATTTT
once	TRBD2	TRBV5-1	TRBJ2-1	CASSLSRLAGQTYNEQFF	TGCGCCAGCAGCTTGTCGAGGCTAGCGGGACAAACCTACAATGAGCAGTTCTTC
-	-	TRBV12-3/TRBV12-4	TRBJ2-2	CASSYTGELFF	TGTGCCAGCAGTTACACCGGGGAGCTGTTTTTT
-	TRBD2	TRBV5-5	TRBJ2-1	CASSGLADEQFF	TGTGCCAGCAGCGGACTAGCGGATGAGCAGTTCTTC